Listed below are T cell receptor beta chains from one sample, sequenced in a study of blood T cell repertoires in COVID-19. TCRdb's table, derived via immunoSEQ multiplex PCR, lists solely in-frame clones and lacks some. The sample has over 70,000 clones, approximately 78% seen once. Sequencing was done on a sample of peripheral blood. Every receptor here comes from a man in his 60s with acute or convalescent COVID-19. Each CDR3 is given with its conserved first and last residue. A D gene is named only where the DNA matches it firmly. Expanded clones get a size class; other rows say once, few or many, or leave the size out.

TRBV29-1	TRBJ1-3	NA	NA	CSGQESGNTIYF	TGCAGCGGCCAAGAGTCTGGAAACACCATATATTTT
TRBV5-5	TRBJ2-5	NA	few	CASSLDYRDFTGQTQYF	TGTGCCAGCAGTTTAGATTACCGGGACTTTACGGGACAGACCCAGTACTTC
TRBV5-6	TRBJ1-5	NA	NA	CASSLRQTNQPQHF	TGTGCCAGCAGTTTGCGACAGACCAATCAGCCCCAGCATTTT
TRBV28	TRBJ1-1	TRBD1	NA	CASPPGQGIYTEAFF	TGTGCCAGTCCCCCTGGACAGGGTATCTACACTGAAGCTTTCTTT
TRBV28	TRBJ1-1	NA	NA	CASLLAGMNTEAFF	TGTGCCAGCCTTTTGGCAGGAATGAACACTGAAGCTTTCTTT
TRBV4-2	TRBJ1-5	NA	NA	CASSQEGGNSNQPQHF	TGTGCCAGCAGCCAAGAAGGAGGTAATAGCAATCAGCCCCAGCATTTT
TRBV10-3	TRBJ1-5	TRBD1	NA	CAISEFTGGNQPQHF	TGTGCCATCAGTGAGTTTACAGGGGGCAATCAGCCCCAGCATTTT
TRBV12-3/TRBV12-4	TRBJ2-1	NA	NA	CASILGAYNEQFF	TGTGCCAGCATCCTCGGAGCATACAATGAGCAGTTCTTC
TRBV3-1/TRBV3-2	TRBJ1-2	NA	few	CASSQEPVNGYTF	TGTGCCAGCAGCCAAGAACCAGTGAATGGCTACACCTTC
TRBV6-4	TRBJ1-5	NA	once	CASSETQGGSNQPQHF	TGTGCCAGCAGTGAAACACAGGGAGGGAGCAATCAGCCCCAGCATTTT
TRBV21-1	TRBJ2-2	NA	NA	CASSTRRGGYTGELFF	TGTGCCAGCAGCACCCGGAGAGGGGGTTACACCGGGGAGCTGTTTTTT
TRBV6-5	TRBJ2-1	TRBD2	NA	CASRTGGSYNEQFF	TGTGCCAGCAGGACGGGAGGGTCCTACAATGAGCAGTTCTTC
TRBV3-1/TRBV3-2	TRBJ1-4	NA	few	CASSQDITATNEKLFF	TGTGCCAGCAGCCAAGATATCACAGCAACTAATGAAAAACTGTTTTTT
TRBV28	TRBJ2-5	NA	NA	CASSLENGGETQYF	TGTGCCAGCAGTTTGGAGAACGGGGGTGAGACCCAGTACTTC
TRBV19	TRBJ2-1	NA	NA	CASRTTGYNEQFF	TGTGCCAGTAGAACCACAGGGTACAATGAGCAGTTCTTC
TRBV19	TRBJ1-5	NA	NA	CASSINQGYQPQHF	TGTGCCAGTAGTATTAACCAGGGCTATCAGCCCCAGCATTTT
TRBV30	TRBJ2-7	TRBD1	NA	CAWSPRGLYEQYF	TGTGCCTGGAGTCCCAGGGGGCTTTACGAGCAGTACTTC
TRBV30	TRBJ2-5	NA	NA	CAWSGREQRTQYF	TGTGCCTGGAGTGGCCGGGAGCAGCGGACCCAGTACTTC
TRBV7-3	TRBJ1-6	NA	NA	CASSLGSDNSPLHF	TGTGCCAGCAGCCTAGGCAGTGATAATTCACCCCTCCACTTT
TRBV9	TRBJ2-3	TRBD2	NA	CASSVSGAKLAGGRADTQYF	TGTGCCAGCAGCGTTTCAGGGGCTAAACTAGCGGGGGGAAGGGCAGATACGCAGTATTTT
TRBV5-1	TRBJ1-2	NA	NA	CASSKGALAEGYTF	TGCGCCAGCAGCAAAGGGGCCCTTGCAGAAGGCTACACCTTC
TRBV7-9	TRBJ1-5	NA	NA	CASSFGSNQPQHF	TGTGCCAGCAGCTTTGGCAGCAATCAGCCCCAGCATTTT
TRBV6-5	TRBJ1-1	NA	NA	CASKSRQRNTEAFF	TGTGCCAGCAAATCCAGGCAGAGGAACACTGAAGCTTTCTTT
TRBV7-2	TRBJ2-5	TRBD2	NA	CASVLSGDSQETQYF	TGTGCCAGCGTCCTGAGCGGGGATTCCCAAGAGACCCAGTACTTC
TRBV7-9	TRBJ2-7	NA	NA	CASSHNTGEQYF	TGTGCCAGCAGCCATAATACCGGGGAGCAGTACTTC
TRBV28	TRBJ1-6	NA	NA	CASSLSQGRNSPLHF	TGTGCCAGCAGTTTAAGTCAAGGGAGGAATTCACCCCTCCACTTT
TRBV28	TRBJ2-7	NA	NA	CASLPTGGKSSYEQYF	TGTGCCAGTCTCCCGACAGGCGGTAAGAGTTCCTACGAGCAGTACTTC
TRBV19	TRBJ2-7	TRBD2	NA	CASRGAGAGEQYF	TGTGCCAGTAGGGGAGCGGGAGCGGGGGAGCAGTACTTC
TRBV2	TRBJ1-6	NA	NA	CASSELSSNNSPLHF	TGTGCCAGCAGTGAACTAAGTAGTAACAATTCACCCCTCCACTTT
TRBV19	TRBJ2-7	TRBD2	NA	CASSEAHSGSFYEQYF	TGTGCCAGCAGCGAGGCCCATAGCGGGAGTTTCTACGAGCAGTACTTC
TRBV5-8	TRBJ1-5	TRBD1	few	CASSLGGTGPYLQSQHF	TGTGCCAGCAGCTTGGGGGGGACAGGGCCATACTTGCAGTCCCAGCATTTT
TRBV25-1	TRBJ2-3	TRBD1	NA	CASSGADRDTDTQYF	TGTGCCAGCAGTGGGGCCGACAGGGACACAGATACGCAGTATTTT